The entry below gives a single TCR beta chain sequence along with its context. The entry originates in a study of Graves' ophthalmopathy and Graves' hyperthyroidism. Investigators amplified TCR beta CDR3 regions from RNA transcripts. HTBI-primed first-round RT-PCR preceded second-round multiplex PCR. TCRdb re-analysed the multiplex PCR reads in MiXCR, keeping a single row per CDR3 protein. The sample shows about 1.2 million distinct CDR3 sequences, less than 45% of them seen only once. Germline V gives CDR1 SQVTM, CDR2 ANQGSEA. This CDR3 is 12 amino acids long. The rearrangement joins TRBV29-1 to TRBJ2-5; D may correspond to TRBD1 or TRBD2 (5 bases each). The sample was peripheral blood or thyroid tissue (not recorded which). The clonotype comes from an adult man with Graves' hyperthyroidism. The CDR3, as DNA: TGCAGTGTTTGGGGGATGGCAGAGACCCAGTACTTC. Its protein is CSVWGMAETQYF.